Here is one T cell receptor (beta chain) with its context. Its antigen remains unknown. Through a sample-barcoded 5' primer and a J-beta primer mix, a second PCR was run for 7 to 11 cycles. Every sample returned 2.5 million or more CDR3-containing paired-end reads. TCRdb ran MiXCR on the 5' RACE reads and lists one entry per CDR3 protein. The table records 1.5 million to 2 million distinct CDR3 sequences, around 50% of them present only once. The authors isolated at least 7 million PBMCs per sample. The CDR3 runs 15 residues. V was clipped by 0 bases and J by 8 bases, with 19 bases between them. Looked up from germline, CDR1 is DFQATT and CDR2 is SNEGSKA (reference sequence). This record belongs to a study of blood T cells in healthy people across ages. Points from the study as a whole: Long-lived and aged donors differed, with more naive CD4+ cells and higher diversity in the long-lived. PBMCs went unsorted, and a conclusive naive versus antigen-experienced comparison was therefore prevented.

The chain couples TRBV20-1 to TRBJ1-2; TRBD1 is a possible D gene (6 bases). Material for sequencing was blood. The receptor comes from a woman in her thirties or forties in good health. The CDR3, as DNA: TGCAGTGCTAGAGAGAGGGACAAATACTATGGGGGCTACACCTTC. It encodes CSARERDKYYGGYTF.